Listed below are T cell receptor beta chains from one sample, sequenced in a study of cytomegalovirus exposure and HLA in healthy donors. TCRdb keeps only in-frame clones here, not all; method: immunoSEQ multiplex PCR. The data hold fewer than 200,000 clones, with around 85% observed a single time. The sequencing sample was made of PBMCs. The receptors come from a man in his forties in good health and CMV-seronegative. The conserved cysteine and the conserved F or W are not part of the CDR3 here.

V gene,CDR3 protein
TRBV29-1,SVEDRDRNYEQY
TRBV11-2,ASSLDGTGGETQY
TRBV30,AWSEKGIEKLF
TRBV10-3,AIVDSYGYT
TRBV7-9,AGSWSAEGDYGYT
TRBV27,ASSLSGATKNIQY
TRBV27,ASSLYYAYSEAF
TRBV5-1,ASSLVSGSTYEQY
TRBV28,ASSLAGGSNEQF
TRBV5-1,ASSSRADSYEQY
TRBV27,ASSPDRGYSNQPQH
TRBV7-9,ASSLAVDTDTQY
TRBV1,TSSQDRTNDNEQF
TRBV19,ASSNVDRVIEKLF
TRBV9,ASSVSGATEAF
TRBV7-9,ASRPGVGIQY
TRBV7-9,ASSLRTGAQGYGYT
TRBV5-4,ASSLVVGGGRSYEQY
TRBV27,ASRLGLEETQY
TRBV7-3,ASTLRGTTDTQY
TRBV5-4,ASSSDSGQGTGELF
TRBV6-6,ASSYGASGLYEQY
TRBV2,ASSETGAGELF
TRBV12-5,ASGLGQGIYEQY
TRBV5-4,ASSFGGTGRVTEAF
TRBV28,ASGFVAAIEKLF
TRBV6-6,ASSRLAGGSYEQY
TRBV7-8,ASSPTGDVGYT
TRBV27,ASSLSAGTLTYEQY
TRBV9,ASSVAASGGTGTQY
TRBV7-9,SSSLEGGTEQF
TRBV7-9,ASTLTDLDSPLH
TRBV5-6,ASSLGVAGNTDTQY
TRBV7-2,ASSLFPAGTDTQY
TRBV6-1,ASRASGGAEAF
TRBV15,ATSKADRYQETQY
TRBV2,ASSEARRKQPQH
TRBV6-4,ASSLEGDTDTQY
TRBV5-6,ASSFWDSVNEKLF
TRBV5-5,ASSLYVMAASYNEQF
TRBV19,ASSRVRGPYEQY
TRBV18,ASSPPGGGQPQH
TRBV5-4,ASSLTGFGDEQY
TRBV27,ASSTGLQETQY
TRBV5-6,ASSKMGTGGVTIY
TRBV7-3,ASSLRASGGRDEQF
TRBV11-3,ASSLGPGTGYEQY
TRBV27,ASKNGAGGKNEQF
TRBV18,ASSLFGQGRGEQY
TRBV19,ASSSAADRPVYEQY
TRBV18,ASRWTSAETQY
TRBV5-4,ASSPGLAGAHTDTQY
TRBV30,AWRGSGNSPLH
TRBV28,ASSLADRDGYT
TRBV7-2,ASSLVGGGRGTQY